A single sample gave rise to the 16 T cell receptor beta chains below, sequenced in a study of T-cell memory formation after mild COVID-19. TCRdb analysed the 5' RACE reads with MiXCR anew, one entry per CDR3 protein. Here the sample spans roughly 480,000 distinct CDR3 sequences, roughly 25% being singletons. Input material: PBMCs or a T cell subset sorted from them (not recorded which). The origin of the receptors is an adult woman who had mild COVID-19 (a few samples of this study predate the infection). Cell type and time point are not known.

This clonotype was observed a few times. As DNA, the CDR3 is TGTGCCACCAGTGGACAGGGACGGATCTACGAGCAGTACTTC. Translated: CATSGQGRIYEQYF. The V gene is TRBV24-1, the J gene TRBJ2-7, with TRBD1 identical over 7 bases. V was clipped by 5 bases and J by 3 bases; unmatched bases: 6. CDR1 KGHDR and CDR2 SFDVKD come from the germline V gene. The CDR3 consists of 14 residues.

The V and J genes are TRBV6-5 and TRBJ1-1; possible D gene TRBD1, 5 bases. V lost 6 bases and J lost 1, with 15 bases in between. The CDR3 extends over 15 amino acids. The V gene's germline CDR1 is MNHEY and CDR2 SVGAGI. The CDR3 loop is CASSAWGGGNTEAFF. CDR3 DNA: TGTGCCAGCAGCGCATGGGGTGGGGGGAACACTGAAGCTTTCTTT.

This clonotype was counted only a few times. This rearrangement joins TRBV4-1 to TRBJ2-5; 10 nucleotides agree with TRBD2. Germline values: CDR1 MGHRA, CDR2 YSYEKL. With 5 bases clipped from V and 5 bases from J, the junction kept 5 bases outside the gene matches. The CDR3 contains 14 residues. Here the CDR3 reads CASSKGLAKETQYF. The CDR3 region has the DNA TGCGCCAGCAGCAAGGGACTAGCGAAGGAGACCCAGTACTTC.

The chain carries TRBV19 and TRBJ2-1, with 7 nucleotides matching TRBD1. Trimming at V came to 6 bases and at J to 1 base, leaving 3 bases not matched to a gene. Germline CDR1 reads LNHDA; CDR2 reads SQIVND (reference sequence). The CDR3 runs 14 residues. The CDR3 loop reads CASRTGSSYNEQFF. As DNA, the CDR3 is TGTGCCAGTAGGACAGGGTCGTCCTACAATGAGCAGTTCTTC.

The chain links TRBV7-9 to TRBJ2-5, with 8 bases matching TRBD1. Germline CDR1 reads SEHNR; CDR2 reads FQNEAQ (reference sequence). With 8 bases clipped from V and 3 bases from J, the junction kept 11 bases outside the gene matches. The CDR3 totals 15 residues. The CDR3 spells CASASQGQVKETQYF. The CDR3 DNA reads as TGTGCCAGCGCCTCCCAGGGACAGGTTAAAGAGACCCAGTACTTC. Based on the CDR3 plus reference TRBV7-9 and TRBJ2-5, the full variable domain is DTGVSQNPRHKITKRGQNVTFRCDPISEHNRLYWYRQTLGQGPEFLTYFQNEAQLEKSRLLSDRFSAERPKGSFSTLEIQRTEQGDSAMYLCASASQGQVKETQYFGPGTRLLVL.

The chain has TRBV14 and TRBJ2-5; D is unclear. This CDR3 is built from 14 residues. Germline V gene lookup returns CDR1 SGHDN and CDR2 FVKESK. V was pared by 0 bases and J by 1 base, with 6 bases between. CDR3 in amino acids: CASSQDHSQETQYF. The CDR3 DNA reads TGTGCCAGCAGCCAAGATCACAGCCAAGAGACCCAGTACTTC. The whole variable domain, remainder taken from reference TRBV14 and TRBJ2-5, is EAGVTQFPSHSVIEKGQTVTLRCDPISGHDNLYWYRRVMGKEIKFLLHFVKESKQDESGMPNNRFLAERTGGTYSTLKVQPAELEDSGVYFCASSQDHSQETQYFGPGTRLLVL.

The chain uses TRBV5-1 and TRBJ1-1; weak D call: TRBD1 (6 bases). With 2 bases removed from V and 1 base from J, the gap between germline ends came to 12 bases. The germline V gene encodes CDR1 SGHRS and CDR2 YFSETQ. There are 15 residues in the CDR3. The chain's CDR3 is CASSFQGQENTEAFF. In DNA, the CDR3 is TGCGCCAGCAGCTTCCAGGGGCAGGAGAACACTGAAGCTTTCTTT.

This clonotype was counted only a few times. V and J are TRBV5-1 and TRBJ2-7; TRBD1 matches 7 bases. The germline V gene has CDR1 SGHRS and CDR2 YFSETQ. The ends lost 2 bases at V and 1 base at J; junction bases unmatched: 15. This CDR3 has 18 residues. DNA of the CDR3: TGCGCCAGCAGCTTAGGATGGGAACAGGGGTTACGATCCTACGAGCAGTACTTC. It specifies CASSLGWEQGLRSYEQYF.

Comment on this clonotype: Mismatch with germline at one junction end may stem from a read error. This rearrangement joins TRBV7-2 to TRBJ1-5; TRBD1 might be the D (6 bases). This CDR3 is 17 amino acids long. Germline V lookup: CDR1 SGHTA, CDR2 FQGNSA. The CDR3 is CASSLMGSGVGNQPQHF. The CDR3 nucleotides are TGTGCCAGCAGCTTAATGGGATCAGGGGTCGGCAATCAGCCACAGCATTTT.

The DNA for the CDR3 is TGTGCCAGCAGTTTAGGGGGCAGGAAAGCTTTCTTT. Residues: CASSLGGRKAFF. V is TRBV12-3 or TRBV12-4 and J is TRBJ1-1; possibly TRBD1 for D (5 bases). The CDR3 consists of 12 residues. Trimming pared 1 base from V and 9 bases from J, leaving 9 bases between.

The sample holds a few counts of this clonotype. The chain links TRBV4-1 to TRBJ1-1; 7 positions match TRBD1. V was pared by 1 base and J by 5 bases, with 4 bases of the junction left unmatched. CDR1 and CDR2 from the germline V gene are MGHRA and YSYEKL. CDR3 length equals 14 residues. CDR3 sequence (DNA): TGCGCCAGCAGCCAAGTCGGGACAGATACTGAAGCTTTCTTT. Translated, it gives CASSQVGTDTEAFF.

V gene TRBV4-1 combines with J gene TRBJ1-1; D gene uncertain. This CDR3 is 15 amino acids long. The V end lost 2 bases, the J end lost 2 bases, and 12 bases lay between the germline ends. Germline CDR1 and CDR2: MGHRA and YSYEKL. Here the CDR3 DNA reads TGCGCCAGCAGCCAACTACCAATGCCAAACACTGAAGCTTTCTTT. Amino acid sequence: CASSQLPMPNTEAFF.

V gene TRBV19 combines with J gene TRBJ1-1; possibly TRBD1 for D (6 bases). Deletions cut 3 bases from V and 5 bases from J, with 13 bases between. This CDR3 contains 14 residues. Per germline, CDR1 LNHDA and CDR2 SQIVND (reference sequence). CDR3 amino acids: CASSMRGWLTEAFF. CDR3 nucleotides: TGTGCCAGTAGTATGAGGGGGTGGTTGACTGAAGCTTTCTTT.

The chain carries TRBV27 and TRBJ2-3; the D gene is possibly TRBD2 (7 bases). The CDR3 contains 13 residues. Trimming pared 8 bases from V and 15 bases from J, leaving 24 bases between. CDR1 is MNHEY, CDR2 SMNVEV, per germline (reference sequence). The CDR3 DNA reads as TGTGCCAGCCAATTCGACCCCGGGGGGCCGATATATTTT. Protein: CASQFDPGGPIYF.

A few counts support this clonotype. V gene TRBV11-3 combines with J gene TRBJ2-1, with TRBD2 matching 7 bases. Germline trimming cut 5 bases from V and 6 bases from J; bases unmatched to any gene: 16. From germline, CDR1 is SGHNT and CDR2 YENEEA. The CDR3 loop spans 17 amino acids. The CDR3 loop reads CASSPRVRTSIVNEQFF. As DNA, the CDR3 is TGTGCCAGCAGCCCTAGGGTTCGGACTAGTATCGTCAATGAGCAGTTCTTC.

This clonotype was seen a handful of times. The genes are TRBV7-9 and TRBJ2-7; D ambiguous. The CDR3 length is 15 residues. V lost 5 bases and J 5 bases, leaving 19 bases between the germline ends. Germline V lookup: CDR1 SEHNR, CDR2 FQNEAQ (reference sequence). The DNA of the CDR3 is TGTGCCAGCAGCCTTTATCGGGCCCTCGAGAACGAGCAGTACTTC. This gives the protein CASSLYRALENEQYF.